This T cell receptor (beta chain) appears in the sequencing data of a study of CD8+ T cells in alopecia areata (dated by TCRdb to 2017 to 2018). About the study as a whole: Treated patients were enrolled in an open-label pilot trial of oral tofacitinib, 5 to 10 mg twice daily, for moderate-to-severe alopecia areata. immunoSEQ multiplex PCR using 35 Vbeta forward primers and 13 Jbeta reverse primers was used to amplify TCRbeta CDR3 regions. Clonality in the scalp was compared among normal scalp (n=4), patchy alopecia areata scalp (n=8), and alopecia totalis/universalis scalp (n=8). In both human patients and the C3H/HeJ mouse model, the study applied high-throughput TCRbeta sequencing to look at T cell clonal expansion in alopecia areata. Human TCRbeta sequencing covered scalp tissue and sorted CD4+ and CD8+ peripheral blood T cells from patchy and totalis/universalis alopecia areata patients and healthy controls. Tofacitinib was given for 6 to 18 months, followed by 6 months of follow-up off drug to assess delayed response and recurrence. RNA was obtained with the PAXgene miRNA kit for fixed scalp, the miRNeasy kit for PBMCs, and the RNeasy kit for mouse skin. For the treated patients, the SALT score, which quantifies what percentage of scalp surface area is affected, served as the measure of disease severity. Patients on tofacitinib were biopsied at baseline and after 4 and 24 weeks of treatment, and several of the patients also had a later scalp biopsy.

In regard to this clone: The clone's antigen remains unknown. No base-level quality is on record; no much larger clone is a single base apart.

The full study reports these points: Scalp clonality and the number of expanded CD8+ clones among the top 100 scalp clones were significantly decreased by tofacitinib. Because the treated cohort was small and had only one nonresponder, larger studies are needed to examine links between baseline CD8+ expansion and response. During tofacitinib treatment, many expanded lesional clones remained in scalp and blood, and this persistence may partly explain relapse after treatment is stopped. Resident alphabeta T cells in normal human skin are also sequenced, complicating scalp TCR repertoire analysis, unlike mouse skin dominated by gammadelta T cells. Compared with mice, TCR sequences shared between patients were less clear, possibly partly because of HLA diversity across the patient population. Compared with normal scalp, lesional scalp, particularly in alopecia totalis/universalis, had higher clonality and more expanded CD8+ clones, which suggests antigenic drive.

The trim is 0 bases for V and 7 bases for J, with a gap of 14 bases between the germline ends. The CDR3 numbers 16 residues from cysteine through phenylalanine. The sequence is cut down to CDR3 DNA, 48 bases in frame from base 1. For CDR1 and CDR2, the germline V gene lists SGHRS and YFSETQ. To prepare the library, the immunoSEQ multiplex PCR assay was applied. RNA was extracted from all samples and reverse transcribed into cDNA as template for TCR sequencing. First-strand cDNA was synthesized with SuperScript III using a 2:1 mix of oligo-dT and random hexamers. Amplification bias was assessed with a synthetic immune receptor repertoire, and residual bias was removed computationally. Processing in the source paper ran as follows. Raw reads were preprocessed to remove errors, and CDR3 was defined by IMGT conventions from the conserved cysteine to phenylalanine. Clonality was computed as 1 minus the Shannon entropy, with the entropy normalized by log2 of the number of productive unique TCRs. CD4 or CD8 identity of scalp clones was inferred by cross-referencing scalp TCRbeta sequences with sorted blood CD4 and CD8 repertoires. TCRdb stores this immuneACCESS table with in-frame sequences only. Part of the clones is absent; in the studies checked, under half of the shortfall reflects unresolved V genes, and no reason is known for the rest. That table furnishes V, J and clone size, whereas the DNA furnished D and trimming. For this sample the table gives about 180,000 clones, of which approximately 49% were detected only once. The ten biggest clones cover 10% of the sample.

Reading the label with the study, this specimen's treatment or condition is: oral pan-JAK inhibitor, 5-10 mg twice daily. Peripheral blood and lesional scalp punch biopsies were obtained from patients with alopecia areata. PBMCs were separated by density centrifugation and stained for CD3, CD4 and CD8, after which CD4+ and CD8+ T cells were sorted on a FACSAria. Sequencing used CD8+ T cells sorted from blood, obtained at approximately week 51, from a patient treated with tofacitinib. The chain is assembled from TRBV5-1 and TRBJ1-6, with TRBD1 perhaps the D gene, on 5 matching bases. The origin of this receptor is a human donor with alopecia areata. The CDR3 loop reads CASSLVQGTNNSPLHF. The nucleotides are TGCGCCAGCAGCTTGGTGCAGGGAACAAACAATTCACCCCTCCACTTT. Supplemented by the reference TRBV5-1 and TRBJ1-6 proteins around the CDR3, the complete variable domain is KAGVTQTPRYLIKTRGQQVTLSCSPISGHRSVSWYQQTPGQGLQFLFEYFSETQRNKGNFPGRFSGRQFSNSRSEMNVSTLELGDSALYLCASSLVQGTNNSPLHFGNGTRLTVT.